A single sample gave rise to the 17 T cell receptor beta chains below, sequenced in a study of molecular identifiers for immune sequencing clone quantification. A single record per CDR3 protein comes from TCRdb applying MiXCR to the PCR reads. The repertoire holds under 85,000 distinct CDR3 sequences, with around 17% as singletons. The source material was naive CD8+ T cells from blood, with Jurkat cell RNA spiked in. Specified subset: FACS-sorted CD8+CD4-CCR7+CD45RA+ naive T cells. These receptors were taken from a human donor in good health. Some libraries in this study had Jurkat cell RNA spiked in.

This clonotype was seen ten or more times. The chain recombines TRBV7-9 with TRBJ2-7; D possibly corresponds to TRBD1 (6 bases). Germline lookup yields CDR1 SEHNR and CDR2 FQNEAQ (reference sequence). The CDR3 length is 14 residues. The V and J ends lost 5 bases and 2 bases respectively, with 13 bases between them. CDR3 loop: CASSPRTDTYEQYF. The CDR3 DNA follows: TGTGCCAGCAGCCCGAGGACAGACACCTACGAGCAGTACTTC.

The chain employs TRBV7-8 and TRBJ2-7, with D possibly called TRBD1 or TRBD2 (5 bases each). Deletions cut 5 bases from V and 0 bases from J, with 11 bases between. The CDR3 loop spans 14 amino acids. Germline-derived CDR1 and CDR2 are SGHVS and FQNEAQ. This CDR3 is CASSRRGLSYEQYF. The DNA of the CDR3 is TGTGCCAGCAGCCGCCGGGGCCTCTCCTACGAGCAGTACTTC.

This clonotype appeared many times. The chain employs TRBV9 and TRBJ1-5; D gene unclear. The germline CDR1 and CDR2 sequences are SGDLS and YYNGEE. V was pared by 3 bases and J by 0 bases, with 7 bases between. This CDR3 has 14 residues. CDR3 sequence (DNA): TGTGCCAGCAGCGCGCCAGGTAGCAATCAGCCCCAGCATTTT. Its translation is CASSAPGSNQPQHF.

This clonotype occurred many times. The rearrangement joins TRBV7-9 to TRBJ1-2, with D perhaps matching TRBD1 (5 bases). Germline values: CDR1 SEHNR, CDR2 FQNEAQ (reference sequence). The germline V and J ends were trimmed by 2 bases and 3 bases, with 10 bases remaining between them. The CDR3 totals 14 residues. CDR3 in amino acids: CASSLPGSDYGYTF. DNA for the CDR3: TGTGCCAGCAGCTTACCAGGGAGTGACTATGGCTACACCTTC. Using reference TRBV7-9 and TRBJ1-2 for the parts outside the CDR3, the full variable domain is DTGVSQNPRHKITKRGQNVTFRCDPISEHNRLYWYRQTLGQGPEFLTYFQNEAQLEKSRLLSDRFSAERPKGSFSTLEIQRTEQGDSAMYLCASSLPGSDYGYTFGSGTRLTVV.

The table lists this clonotype with a count of one. The CDR3 nucleotides are TGCGCCAGCAGTTATACCGGGACTAGCATATACGAGCAGTACTTC. This codes for CASSYTGTSIYEQYF. V is TRBV4-1 and J is TRBJ2-7; 9 bases map to TRBD2. After removal of 6 bases from V and 4 bases from J, the junction contained 10 bases not matched to a gene. From germline, CDR1 is MGHRA and CDR2 YSYEKL. This CDR3 has 15 amino acids.

This clonotype turned up a few times. The chain uses TRBV4-3 and TRBJ2-7; 7 bases agree with TRBD2. The CDR3 covers 16 residues. Looked up from germline, CDR1 is LGHNA and CDR2 is YSLEER. V shed 0 bases, J shed 3 bases, and the junction held 8 bases outside the gene matches. CDR3 amino acids: CASSQDEWEGNYEQYF. The DNA for the CDR3 is TGCGCCAGCAGCCAAGATGAGTGGGAGGGTAACTACGAGCAGTACTTC.

The rearrangement links TRBV4-1 to TRBJ2-7; D is undetermined. Germline V CDR1 and CDR2: MGHRA, YSYEKL. This CDR3 has 13 residues. Trimming pared 4 bases from V and 2 bases from J, leaving 9 bases between. The CDR3 loop is CASSPGRTYEQYF. Here the CDR3 DNA reads TGCGCCAGCAGCCCCGGACGGACCTACGAGCAGTACTTC.

This clonotype has just a few counts. The chain combines TRBV2 with TRBJ2-7, with 11 nucleotides matching TRBD2. The length of the CDR3 is 14 residues. Germline loops: CDR1 SNHLY, CDR2 FYNNEI. Trimming removed 6 bases from V and 4 bases from J; junction bases left unmatched: 5. The CDR3 DNA follows: TGTGCCAGCAGCCTACTAGCGGGAGAGTACGAGCAGTACTTC. Its protein product is CASSLLAGEYEQYF. Variable domain in full (rest from reference TRBV2 and TRBJ2-7): EPEVTQTPSHQVTQMGQEVILRCVPISNHLYFYWYRQILGQKVEFLVSFYNNEISEKSEIFDDQFSVERPDGSNFTLKIRSTKLEDSAMYFCASSLLAGEYEQYFGPGTRLTVT.

Concerning this clonotype itself: Given a much more abundant clone one base away, this may be a read error. The gene calls are TRBV7-9 and TRBJ1-1, with TRBD1 identical over 9 bases. The CDR3 loop spans 15 amino acids. Germline assignment: CDR1 SEHNR and CDR2 FQNEAQ (reference sequence). CDR3 amino acids: CVSSWGQGKNTEAFF. In nucleotides, the CDR3 is TGTGTCAGCAGTTGGGGACAGGGAAAAAACACTGAAGCTTTCTTT.

CDR3 in amino acids: CASSLVSRNGELFF. The CDR3 nucleotides read TGTGCCAGCAGCTTAGTTTCCAGAAACGGGGAGCTGTTTTTT. The V gene is TRBV7-2, the J gene TRBJ2-2; no definite D call. Germline-derived CDR1 and CDR2 are SGHTA and FQGNSA. The length of the CDR3 is 14 residues. The V end lost 1 base, the J end lost 7 bases, and 10 bases lay between the germline ends.

This clonotype was seen many times. CDR3 bases: TGTGCCAGCAGCTCCCACGGGGGCGGCGAGCAGTACTTC. Translating gives CASSSHGGGEQYF. The chain employs TRBV28 and TRBJ2-7; either TRBD1 or TRBD2 may supply D (6 bases each). V dropped 6 bases and J dropped 6 bases, with 15 bases sitting between them. Germline V lookup: CDR1 MDHEN, CDR2 SYDVKM. The CDR3 covers 13 residues.

At least ten counts were recorded for this clonotype. The chain recombines TRBV7-8 with TRBJ2-3; D call uncertain. The CDR3 is 17 residues long. Trimming shortened V by 0 bases and J by 2 bases, and 15 bases separated the two germline ends. CDR1 SGHVS and CDR2 FQNEAQ come from the germline V gene. DNA of the CDR3: TGTGCCAGCAGCTTAGCGCAGCATATAGACCTCACAGATACGCAGTATTTT. Translating it yields CASSLAQHIDLTDTQYF.

The rearrangement uses TRBV27 and TRBJ1-2; TRBD1 matches at 8 bases. Germline values: CDR1 MNHEY, CDR2 SMNVEV (reference sequence). There are 14 residues in the CDR3. The V segment lost 6 bases and the J segment 4 bases; nucleotides outside the gene matches: 7. The CDR3 DNA reads as TGTGCCAGCAGGGAGGGACAGGCTCGCTATGGCTACACCTTC. The encoded protein is CASREGQARYGYTF.

As concerns this clonotype: A much larger clone differs by one base, so this may be a read error. Because the CDR3 is missing its conserved closing phenylalanine or tryptophan, this is likely a read error. This sequence joins TRBV6-6 and TRBJ2-3, with D possibly being TRBD1 or TRBD2 (5 bases each). Germline CDR1 is MNHNY and CDR2 is SVGAGI (reference sequence). V was cut by 7 bases and J by 2 bases, with 25 bases left in between. The CDR3 has 18 amino acids. This CDR3 is CASTYPLVGDQPTDTQYS. In DNA, the CDR3 is TGTGCCAGCACCTACCCCCTTGTGGGGGATCAACCCACAGATACGCAGTATTCT.

At least ten counts were recorded for this clonotype. The genes are TRBV3-1 and TRBJ1-1, with D perhaps TRBD1 (6 bases). CDR3 size: 13 residues. Germline V CDR1 and CDR2: LGHDT, YNNKEL (reference sequence). The ends were cut back, 6 bases at V and 5 bases at J, with 13 bases in the middle. CDR3 in DNA: TGTGCCAGCAGACTCACAGGGTCAACTGAAGCTTTCTTT. Translated, it gives CASRLTGSTEAFF. The variable domain in full, completed from reference TRBV3-1 and TRBJ1-1, reads DTAVSQTPKYLVTQMGNDKSIKCEQNLGHDTMYWYKQDSKKFLKIMFSYNNKELIINETVPNRFSPKSPDKAHLNLHINSLELGDSAVYFCASRLTGSTEAFFGQGTRLTVV.

This clonotype was seen many times. The V and J genes are TRBV3-1 and TRBJ2-2; unclear D gene. Trimming removed 2 bases from V and 4 bases from J, with 11 bases in between. This CDR3 is 15 amino acids long. CDR1 and CDR2 (germline): LGHDT, YNNKEL (reference sequence). The CDR3 here is CASSQSSKPTGELFF. DNA for the CDR3: TGTGCCAGCAGCCAAAGTTCCAAGCCCACCGGGGAGCTGTTTTTT.

This clonotype was seen ten or more times. The rearrangement uses TRBV7-9 and TRBJ2-2; 10 bases match TRBD2. Germline CDR1 is SEHNR and CDR2 is FQNEAQ (reference sequence). This CDR3 region has 16 residues. Trimming cost V 5 bases and J 4 bases; bases outside gene matches: 7. Here the CDR3 DNA reads TGTGCCAGCAGCCCCCGACTAGCGGGTGGCACCGGGGAGCTGTTTTTT. It is translated as CASSPRLAGGTGELFF.